This T cell receptor beta chain emerged from a study of blood T cell repertoires in COVID-19. CDR1 is SNHLY, CDR2 FYNNEI, per germline. Between the trimmed V and J ends, which lost 5 bases and 3 bases, there was a span of 11 bases. CDR3 length: 13 amino acids. Repertoires were generated with immunoSEQ multiplex PCR, while TCRdb's copy carries only in-frame clones and drops some. The data contain 150,000 to 200,000 clones, around 79% of them singletons. Specimen: peripheral blood. The J gene is TRBJ2-7, the V gene TRBV2; no definite D call. The receptor was isolated from a man aged 60-69 years with active or convalescent COVID-19. The CDR3 coding sequence is TGTGCCAGCAGTCCCGATCCCAGCTACGAGCAGTACTTC. This codes for CASSPDPSYEQYF. Filled out from reference TRBV2 and TRBJ2-7, the complete variable domain reads EPEVTQTPSHQVTQMGQEVILRCVPISNHLYFYWYRQILGQKVEFLVSFYNNEISEKSEIFDDQFSVERPDGSNFTLKIRSTKLEDSAMYFCASSPDPSYEQYFGPGTRLTVT.